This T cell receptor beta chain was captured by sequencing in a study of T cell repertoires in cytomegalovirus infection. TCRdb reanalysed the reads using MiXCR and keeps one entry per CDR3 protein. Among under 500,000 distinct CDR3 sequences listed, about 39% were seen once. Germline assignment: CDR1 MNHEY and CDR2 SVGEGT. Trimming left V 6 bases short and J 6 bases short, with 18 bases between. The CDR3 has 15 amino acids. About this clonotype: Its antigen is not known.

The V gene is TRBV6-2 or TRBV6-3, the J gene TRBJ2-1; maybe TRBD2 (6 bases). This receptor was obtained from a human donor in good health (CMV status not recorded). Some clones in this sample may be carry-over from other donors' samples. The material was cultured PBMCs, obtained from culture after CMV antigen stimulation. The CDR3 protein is CASSRTAWGVNEQFF. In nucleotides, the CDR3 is TGTGCCAGCAGCCGGACGGCCTGGGGGGTCAATGAGCAGTTCTTC.